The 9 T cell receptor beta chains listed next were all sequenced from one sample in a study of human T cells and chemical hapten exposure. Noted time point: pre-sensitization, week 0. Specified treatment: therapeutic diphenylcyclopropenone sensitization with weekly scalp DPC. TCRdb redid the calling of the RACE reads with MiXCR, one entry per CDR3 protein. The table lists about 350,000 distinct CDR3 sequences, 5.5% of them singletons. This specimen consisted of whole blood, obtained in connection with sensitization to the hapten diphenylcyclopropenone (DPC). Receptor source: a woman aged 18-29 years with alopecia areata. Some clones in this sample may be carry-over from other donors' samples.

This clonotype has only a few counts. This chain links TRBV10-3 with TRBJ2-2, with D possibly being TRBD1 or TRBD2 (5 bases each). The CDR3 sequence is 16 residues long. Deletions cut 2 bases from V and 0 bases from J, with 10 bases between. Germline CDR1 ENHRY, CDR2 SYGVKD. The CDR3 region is CAISEAGTANTGELFF. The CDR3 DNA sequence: TGTGCCATCAGTGAGGCCGGGACGGCGAACACCGGGGAGCTGTTTTTT.

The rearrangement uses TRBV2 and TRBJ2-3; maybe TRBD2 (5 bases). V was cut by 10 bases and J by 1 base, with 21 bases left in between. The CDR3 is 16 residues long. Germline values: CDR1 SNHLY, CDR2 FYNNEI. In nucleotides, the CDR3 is TGTGCCACCGAAACCCCGCTTAGCGTTGGCACAGATACGCAGTATTTT. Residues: CATETPLSVGTDTQYF.

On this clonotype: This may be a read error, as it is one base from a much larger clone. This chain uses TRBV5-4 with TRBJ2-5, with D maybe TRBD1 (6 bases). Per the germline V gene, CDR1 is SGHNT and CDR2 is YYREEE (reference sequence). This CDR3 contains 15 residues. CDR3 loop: CAGSFQQGSQETQYF. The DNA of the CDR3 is TGTGCCGGCAGCTTTCAACAGGGCAGTCAAGAGACCCAGTACTTC. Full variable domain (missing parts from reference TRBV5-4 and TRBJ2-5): ETGVTQSPTHLIKTRGQQVTLRCSSQSGHNTVSWYQQALGQGPQFIFQYYREEENGRGNFPPRFSGLQFPNYSSELNVNALELDDSALYLCAGSFQQGSQETQYFGPGTRLLVL.

This chain's CDR3 is CASSLRQGGDTIYF. The CDR3 DNA follows: TGTGCCAGCAGCCTCCGACAGGGGGGGGACACCATATATTTT. This chain links TRBV9 with TRBJ1-3, with TRBD1 identical over 9 bases. V trimming: 4 bases; J trimming: 8 bases; junction bases outside the gene matches: 7. Per the germline V gene, CDR1 is SGDLS and CDR2 is YYNGEE. The CDR3 length is 14 residues.

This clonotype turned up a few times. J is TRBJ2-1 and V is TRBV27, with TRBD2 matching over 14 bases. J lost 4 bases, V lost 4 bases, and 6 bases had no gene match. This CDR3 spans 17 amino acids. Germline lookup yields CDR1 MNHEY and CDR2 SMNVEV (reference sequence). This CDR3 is CASSSGLAGGLYNEQFF. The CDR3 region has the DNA TGTGCCAGCAGTTCCGGACTAGCGGGGGGACTTTACAATGAGCAGTTCTTC.

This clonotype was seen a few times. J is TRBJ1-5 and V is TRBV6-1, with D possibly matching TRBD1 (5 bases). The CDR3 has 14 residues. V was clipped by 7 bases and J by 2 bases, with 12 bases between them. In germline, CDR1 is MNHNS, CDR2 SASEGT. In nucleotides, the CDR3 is TGTGCCAGCAACGGGGCCAACGGCAATCAGCCCCAGCATTTT. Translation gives CASNGANGNQPQHF.

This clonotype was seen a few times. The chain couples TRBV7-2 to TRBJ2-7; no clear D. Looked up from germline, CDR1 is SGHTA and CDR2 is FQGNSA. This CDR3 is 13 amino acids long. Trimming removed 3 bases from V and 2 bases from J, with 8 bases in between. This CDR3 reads CASSFSEPYEQYF. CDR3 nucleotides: TGTGCCAGCAGCTTTTCCGAGCCCTACGAGCAGTACTTC.

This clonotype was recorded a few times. The CDR3 region is CASSVGGLTDTQYF. DNA for the CDR3: TGTGCCAGCAGCGTAGGGGGTCTCACAGATACGCAGTATTTT. This sequence joins TRBV9 and TRBJ2-3; D unresolved. The V end was cut by 0 bases, the J end by 2 bases, with 7 bases between. Germline CDR1 is SGDLS and CDR2 is YYNGEE. CDR3 size: 14 residues.

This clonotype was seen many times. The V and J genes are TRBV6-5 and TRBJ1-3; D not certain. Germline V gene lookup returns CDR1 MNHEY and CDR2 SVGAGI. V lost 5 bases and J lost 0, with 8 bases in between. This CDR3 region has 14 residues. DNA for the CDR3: TGTGCCAGCAGTCCCGGGTCCTCTGGAAACACCATATATTTT. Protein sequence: CASSPGSSGNTIYF.